This TCR beta chain was sequenced for a study of blood T cells in healthy people across ages. The individuals who served as donors were healthy Caucasians living in Russia, aged roughly 6 to 90. Germline V gene sequence: CDR1 SNHLY, CDR2 FYNNEI. V lost 10 bases to trimming and J lost 0 bases, with 15 bases between them. CDR3 size: 14 residues. It was with a sample-barcoded 5' primer and a J-beta primer mix that a second PCR of about 7 to 12 cycles was run. Every molecule of cDNA carried a tag from a template-switch adaptor with 12 random nucleotides. One entry per CDR3 protein results from TCRdb running MiXCR on the 5' RACE reads. The profile shows fewer than 900,000 distinct CDR3 sequences, roughly 34% of them singletons.

The chain combines TRBV2 with TRBJ1-2, with TRBD1 as a possible D gene (6 bases). The clonotype comes from a man in his late teens or twenties in good health. Specimen: blood. The CDR3 region has the DNA TGTGCCAACAGGGCGGGGATCTCTAACTATGGCTACACCTTC. It translates to CANRAGISNYGYTF.